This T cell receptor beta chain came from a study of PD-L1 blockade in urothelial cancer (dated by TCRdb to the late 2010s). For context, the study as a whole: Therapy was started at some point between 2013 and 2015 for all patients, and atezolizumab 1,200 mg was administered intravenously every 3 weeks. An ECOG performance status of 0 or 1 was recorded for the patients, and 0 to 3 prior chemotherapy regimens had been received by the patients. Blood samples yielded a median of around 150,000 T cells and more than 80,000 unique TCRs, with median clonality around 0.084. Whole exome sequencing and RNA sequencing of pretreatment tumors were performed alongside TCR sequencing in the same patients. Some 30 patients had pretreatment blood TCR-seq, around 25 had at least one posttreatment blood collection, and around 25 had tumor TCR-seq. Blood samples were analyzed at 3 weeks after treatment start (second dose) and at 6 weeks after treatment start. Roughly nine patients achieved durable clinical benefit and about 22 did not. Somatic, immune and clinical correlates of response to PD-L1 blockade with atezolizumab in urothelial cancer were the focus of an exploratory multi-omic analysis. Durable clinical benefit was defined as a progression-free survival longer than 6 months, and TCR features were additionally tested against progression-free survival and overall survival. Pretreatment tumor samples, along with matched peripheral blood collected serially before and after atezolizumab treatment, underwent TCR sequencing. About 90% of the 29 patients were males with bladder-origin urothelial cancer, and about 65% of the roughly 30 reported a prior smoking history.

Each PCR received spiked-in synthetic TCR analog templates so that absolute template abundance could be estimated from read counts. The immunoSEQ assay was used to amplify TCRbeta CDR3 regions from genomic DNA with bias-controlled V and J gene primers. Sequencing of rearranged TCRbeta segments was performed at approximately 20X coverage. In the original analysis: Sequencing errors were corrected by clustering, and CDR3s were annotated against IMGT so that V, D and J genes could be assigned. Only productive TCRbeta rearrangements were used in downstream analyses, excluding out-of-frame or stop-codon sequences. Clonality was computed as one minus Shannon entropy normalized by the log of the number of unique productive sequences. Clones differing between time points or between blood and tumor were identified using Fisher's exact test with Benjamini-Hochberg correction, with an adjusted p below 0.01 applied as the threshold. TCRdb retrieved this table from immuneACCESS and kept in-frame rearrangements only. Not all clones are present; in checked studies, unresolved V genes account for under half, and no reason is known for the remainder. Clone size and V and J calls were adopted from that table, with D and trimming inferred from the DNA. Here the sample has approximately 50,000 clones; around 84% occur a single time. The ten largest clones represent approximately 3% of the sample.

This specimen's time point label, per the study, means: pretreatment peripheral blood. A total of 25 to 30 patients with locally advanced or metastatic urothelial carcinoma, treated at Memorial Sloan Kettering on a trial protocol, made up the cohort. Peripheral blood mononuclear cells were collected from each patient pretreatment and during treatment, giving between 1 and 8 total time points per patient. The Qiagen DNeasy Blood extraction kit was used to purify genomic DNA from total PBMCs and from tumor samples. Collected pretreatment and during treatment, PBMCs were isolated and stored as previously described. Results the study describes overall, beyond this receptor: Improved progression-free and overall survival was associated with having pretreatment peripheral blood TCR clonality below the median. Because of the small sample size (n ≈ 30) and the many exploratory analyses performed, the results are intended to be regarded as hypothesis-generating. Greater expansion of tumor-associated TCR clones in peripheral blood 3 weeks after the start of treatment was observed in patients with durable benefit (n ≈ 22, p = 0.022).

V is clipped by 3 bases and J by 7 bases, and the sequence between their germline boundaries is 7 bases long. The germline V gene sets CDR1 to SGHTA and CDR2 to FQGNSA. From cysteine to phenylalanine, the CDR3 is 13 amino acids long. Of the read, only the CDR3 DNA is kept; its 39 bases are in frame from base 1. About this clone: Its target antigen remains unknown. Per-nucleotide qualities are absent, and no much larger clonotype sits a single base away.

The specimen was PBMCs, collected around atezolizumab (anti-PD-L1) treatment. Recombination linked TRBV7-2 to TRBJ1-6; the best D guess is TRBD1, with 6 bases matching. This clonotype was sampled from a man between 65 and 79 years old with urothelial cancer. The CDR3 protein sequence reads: CASSLQGNSPLHF. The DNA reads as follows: TGTGCCAGCAGCTTGCAGGGGAATTCACCCCTCCACTTT.